These T cell receptor beta chains were read from a single sample in a study of blood T cells in healthy people across ages. TCRdb ran MiXCR on the 5' RACE reads and lists one entry per CDR3 protein. The sample has about 720,000 distinct CDR3 sequences, about a fifth seen once. Specimen: blood. The receptors derive from a man in his 70s in good health. Each CDR3 is given with its conserved first and last residue. A D gene is named only where the DNA matches it firmly. Where a row states a size, it is once, few, many or the class of an expanded clone; other rows omit it.

d_call	clone_size	v_call	j_call	cdr3_aa	cdr3_nt
NA	few	TRBV6-6	TRBJ1-6	CASSLIDSPLHF	TGTGCCAGCAGTCTAATTGATTCACCCCTCCACTTT
NA	NA	TRBV11-3	TRBJ1-2	CASSFTDQGRGGYTF	TGTGCCAGCAGCTTCACTGACCAGGGAAGAGGGGGCTACACCTTC
NA	NA	TRBV7-9	TRBJ1-3	CASSSRQNSGNTIYF	TGTGCCAGCAGCTCCCGACAGAACTCTGGAAACACCATATATTTT
NA	NA	TRBV20-1	TRBJ2-3	CSASFGAGNEQFF	NA
TRBD2	NA	TRBV7-7	TRBJ2-1	CASSKGLAGGDEQFF	TGTGCTAGCAGCAAGGGACTAGCGGGTGGGGATGAGCAGTTCTTC
NA	NA	TRBV12-3/TRBV12-4	TRBJ1-2	CASSLRQGGVKGYGYTF	TGTGCCAGCAGTTTGCGGCAGGGTGGGGTCAAGGGCTATGGCTACACCTTC
TRBD2	few	TRBV19	TRBJ2-1	CASRSLPGGNHEQFF	TGTGCCAGTAGGTCTCTTCCCGGGGGGAATCATGAGCAGTTCTTC
NA	once	TRBV19	TRBJ2-5	CASGRNQETQYF	TGTGCCAGTGGCCGTAACCAAGAGACCCAGTACTTC
NA	NA	TRBV20-1	TRBJ1-4	CSARDSRGDEKLFF	TGCAGTGCTAGAGATTCCAGGGGAGATGAAAAACTGTTTTTT
TRBD2	NA	TRBV4-1	TRBJ2-3	CASSHQRGGQADTQYF	TGCGCCAGCAGCCACCAGCGGGGGGGCCAAGCAGATACGCAGTATTTT
NA	NA	TRBV7-7	TRBJ2-3	CASSPGLGGDTQYF	TGTGCCAGCAGCCCCGGACTAGGGGGAGATACGCAGTATTTT
TRBD2	few	TRBV27	TRBJ2-1	CASGFRGLVRGEQFF	TGTGCCAGCGGTTTTAGAGGACTAGTCAGAGGGGAGCAGTTCTTC
NA	NA	TRBV29-1	TRBJ2-5	CSVEEFGGETQYF	TGCAGCGTTGAAGAGTTCGGGGGAGAGACCCAGTACTTC
NA	NA	TRBV29-1	TRBJ2-3	CSVGTLRDTQYF	TGCAGCGTTGGGACCCTGAGAGATACGCAGTATTTT
NA	NA	TRBV20-1	TRBJ2-2	CSARDEITGSRNTGELFF	TGCAGTGCTAGAGATGAGATTACAGGGTCGAGAAACACCGGGGAGCTGTTTTTT
NA	NA	TRBV10-3	TRBJ2-3	CAISGGRPPDTQYF	TGTGCCATCAGTGGAGGGAGACCCCCAGATACGCAGTATTTT
NA	NA	TRBV5-1	TRBJ2-5	CASSLDPGQGPLAQYF	TGCGCCAGCAGCTTGGATCCCGGGCAGGGACCATTGGCCCAGTACTTC
TRBD2	NA	TRBV7-2	TRBJ2-3	CASSFGLAGGPEQYF	TGTGCCAGCAGCTTTGGTCTAGCGGGAGGGCCAGAGCAGTATTTT
NA	few	TRBV19	TRBJ2-2	CASTRIGNSNTGELFF	TGTGCCAGTACCCGAATAGGAAATTCGAACACCGGGGAGCTGTTTTTT
NA	many	TRBV5-1	TRBJ2-3	CASSLVATVWDTQYF	TGCGCCAGCAGCTTGGTGGCTACCGTGTGGGATACGCAGTATTTT
TRBD1	NA	TRBV5-1	TRBJ1-1	CASSLGTGETEAFF	TGCGCCAGCAGCTTGGGGACAGGGGAGACTGAAGCTTTCTTT
NA	NA	TRBV6-1	TRBJ2-7	CASSEASIGTYEQYF	TGTGCCAGCAGTGAAGCCAGTATTGGGACCTACGAGCAGTACTTC
NA	few	TRBV12-3/TRBV12-4	TRBJ2-7	CASSLRGGGSSYEQYF	TGTGCCAGCAGTCTCCGGGGAGGGGGCTCCTCCTACGAGCAGTACTTC
TRBD2	few	TRBV24-1	TRBJ2-5	CATSDPRDYGETQYF	TGTGCCACCAGTGATCCTCGGGACTATGGTGAGACCCAGTACTTC
NA	NA	TRBV12-3/TRBV12-4	TRBJ1-1	CASSLRVGKPEAFF	TGTGCCAGCAGTTTAAGGGTCGGGAAACCTGAAGCTTTCTTT
NA	NA	TRBV2	TRBJ1-2	CASIRDGGASYGYTF	TGTGCCAGCATCCGGGACGGAGGAGCTAGCTATGGCTACACCTTC
TRBD1	NA	TRBV12-3/TRBV12-4	TRBJ1-1	CASSPLRGLTEAFF	TGTGCCAGCAGTCCCTTAAGGGGGCTAACTGAAGCTTTCTTT
TRBD1	NA	TRBV7-9	TRBJ1-1	CASSHRGRGDTEAFF	TGTGCCAGCAGCCACAGGGGGCGCGGGGACACTGAAGCTTTCTTT
NA	few	TRBV28	TRBJ2-7	CASSAGTRINEQYF	TGTGCCAGCAGCGCCGGGACCAGAATTAACGAGCAGTACTTC
TRBD2	NA	TRBV6-4	TRBJ2-2	CASSALSGAATGELFF	TGTGCCAGCAGTGCCCTTAGCGGGGCTGCTACCGGGGAGCTGTTTTTT
TRBD1	few	TRBV5-1	TRBJ2-6	CASSRDRSSGANVLTF	TGCGCCAGCAGCCGGGACAGATCCTCTGGGGCCAACGTCCTGACTTTC
TRBD2	few	TRBV5-1	TRBJ2-7	CASSPVLAGFTYEQYF	TGCGCCAGCAGCCCGGTACTAGCGGGGTTCACCTACGAGCAGTACTTC
TRBD2	NA	TRBV20-1	TRBJ2-3	CSASLRGGVDTQYF	TGCAGTGCTAGTTTGCGGGGAGGGGTAGATACGCAGTATTTT
NA	few	TRBV29-1	TRBJ1-2	CSVPQGNYGYTF	TGCAGCGTTCCACAGGGAAACTATGGCTACACCTTC
TRBD1	NA	TRBV3-1	TRBJ1-2	CASSEYQGAAGYTF	TGTGCCAGCAGCGAATATCAGGGGGCCGCTGGCTACACCTTC
NA	few	TRBV15	TRBJ1-5	CATSRDNGDQPQHF	TGTGCCACCAGCAGAGATAATGGGGATCAGCCCCAGCATTTT
NA	NA	TRBV7-8	TRBJ2-1	CASSFFRDPGGFEQFF	TGTGCCAGCAGCTTTTTCCGGGACCCCGGTGGTTTTGAGCAGTTCTTC
NA	NA	TRBV29-1	TRBJ2-1	CSIIPDGIRWEQFF	TGCAGCATCATCCCGGACGGGATACGATGGGAGCAGTTCTTC
TRBD1	NA	TRBV6-5	TRBJ2-7	CASSYWTGASEQYF	TGTGCCAGCAGTTACTGGACAGGGGCAAGTGAGCAGTACTTC
NA	few	TRBV4-2	TRBJ1-5	CASSQDQGLNQPQHF	TGTGCCAGCAGCCAAGATCAGGGCTTGAATCAGCCCCAGCATTTT
TRBD1	NA	TRBV5-1	TRBJ2-7	CASSTGQGEILYEQYF	TGCGCCAGCAGCACCGGACAGGGGGAAATCTTATACGAGCAGTACTTC
TRBD1	NA	TRBV5-1	TRBJ2-5	CASNPGTGIETQYF	TGCGCCAGCAACCCCGGGACAGGGATAGAGACCCAGTACTTC
NA	many	TRBV18	TRBJ2-4	CASSPQRNIQYF	TGTGCCAGCTCACCACAAAGGAACATTCAGTACTTC
TRBD1	NA	TRBV5-4	TRBJ2-3	CASSKTGGVTDTQYF	TGTGCCAGCAGCAAGACAGGGGGCGTAACAGATACGCAGTATTTT
NA	NA	TRBV5-1	TRBJ1-1	CASSLLRWDKAFF	TGCGCCAGCAGCTTGCTTAGATGGGATAAAGCTTTCTTT
NA	few	TRBV10-2	TRBJ1-2	CASSASADLPGYTF	TGCGCCAGCAGTGCCTCCGCGGATTTACCCGGCTACACCTTC
NA	few	TRBV21-1	TRBJ1-5	CASNKRDRVGQPQHF	TGTGCCAGCAACAAACGGGACAGGGTAGGACAGCCCCAGCATTTT
TRBD1	many	TRBV28	TRBJ2-7	CASSSPGQGFLNVYPHRGYEQYF	TGTGCCAGCAGTTCACCGGGACAGGGGTTCCTCAACGTCTACCCACACCGTGGCTACGAGCAGTACTTC
NA	NA	TRBV12-3/TRBV12-4	TRBJ1-4	CASSRHSPTNEKLFF	TGTGCCAGCAGCCGGCACTCCCCAACTAATGAAAAACTGTTTTTT
NA	few	TRBV12-3/TRBV12-4	TRBJ2-5	CASSLRAGEETQYF	TGTGCCAGCAGTTTACGGGCTGGAGAAGAGACCCAGTACTTC